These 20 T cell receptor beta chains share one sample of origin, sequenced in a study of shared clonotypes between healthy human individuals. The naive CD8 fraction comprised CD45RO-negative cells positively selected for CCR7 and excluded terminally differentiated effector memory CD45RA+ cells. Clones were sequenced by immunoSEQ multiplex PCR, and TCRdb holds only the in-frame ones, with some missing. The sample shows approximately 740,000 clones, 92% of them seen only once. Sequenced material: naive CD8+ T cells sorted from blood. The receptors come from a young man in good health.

CDR3 DNA: TGTGCCAGCAGCTTAGGAGGGGATTACTACGAGCAGTACTTC. Translation: CASSLGGDYYEQYF. J is TRBJ2-7 and V is TRBV7-6, with D perhaps TRBD1 or TRBD2 (5 bases each). Trimming removed 1 base at V and 3 bases at J, with 10 bases between. This CDR3 has 14 residues. The germline V gene encodes CDR1 SGHVS and CDR2 FNYEAQ.

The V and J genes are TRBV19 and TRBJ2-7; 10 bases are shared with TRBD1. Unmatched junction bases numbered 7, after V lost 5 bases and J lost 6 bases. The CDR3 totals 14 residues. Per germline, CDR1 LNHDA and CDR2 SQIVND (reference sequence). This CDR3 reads CASSPPGTGVEQYF. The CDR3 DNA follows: TGTGCCAGTAGTCCACCCGGGACAGGGGTCGAGCAGTACTTC.

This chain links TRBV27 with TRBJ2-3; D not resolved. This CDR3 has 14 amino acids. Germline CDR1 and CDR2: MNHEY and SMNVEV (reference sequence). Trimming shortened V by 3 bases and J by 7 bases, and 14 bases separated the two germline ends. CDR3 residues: CASSLNRVGNTQYF. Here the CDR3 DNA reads TGTGCCAGCAGTTTGAATAGGGTGGGCAATACGCAGTATTTT.

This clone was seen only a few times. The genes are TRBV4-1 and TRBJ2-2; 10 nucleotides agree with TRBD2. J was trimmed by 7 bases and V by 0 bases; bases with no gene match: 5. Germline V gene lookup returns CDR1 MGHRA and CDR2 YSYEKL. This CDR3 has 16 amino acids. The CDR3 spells CASSQDLAGVVGELFF. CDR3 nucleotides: TGCGCCAGCAGCCAAGATCTAGCGGGAGTCGTCGGGGAGCTGTTTTTT.

The CDR3 spells CASSGEWFEAFF. The DNA for the CDR3 is TGTGCCAGCAGCGGGGAATGGTTTGAAGCTTTCTTT. J is TRBJ1-1 and V is TRBV5-5; D gene uncertain. The CDR3 sequence is 12 residues long. Germline assignment: CDR1 SGHKS and CDR2 YYEKEE (reference sequence). V was trimmed by 4 bases and J by 7 bases, leaving 11 bases between them.

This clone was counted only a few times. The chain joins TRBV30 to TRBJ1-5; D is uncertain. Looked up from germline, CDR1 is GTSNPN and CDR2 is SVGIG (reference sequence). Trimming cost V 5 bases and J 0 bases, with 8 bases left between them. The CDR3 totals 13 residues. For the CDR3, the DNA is TGTGCCTGGGCAGTTGATAGCAATCAGCCCCAGCATTTT. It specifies CAWAVDSNQPQHF.

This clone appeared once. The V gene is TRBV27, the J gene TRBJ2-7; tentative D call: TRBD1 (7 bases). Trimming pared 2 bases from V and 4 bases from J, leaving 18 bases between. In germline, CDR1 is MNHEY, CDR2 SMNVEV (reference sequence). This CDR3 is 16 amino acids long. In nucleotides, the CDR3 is TGTGCCAGCAGTTTAACAGGGGAACGGAGCGGGTACGAGCAGTACTTC. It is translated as CASSLTGERSGYEQYF.

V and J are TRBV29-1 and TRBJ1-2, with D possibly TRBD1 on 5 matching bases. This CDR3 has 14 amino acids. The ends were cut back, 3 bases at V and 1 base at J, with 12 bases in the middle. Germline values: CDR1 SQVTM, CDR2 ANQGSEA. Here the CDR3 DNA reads TGCAGCGTTGATGAGTCAGGGAGTAACTATGGCTACACCTTC. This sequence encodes CSVDESGSNYGYTF.

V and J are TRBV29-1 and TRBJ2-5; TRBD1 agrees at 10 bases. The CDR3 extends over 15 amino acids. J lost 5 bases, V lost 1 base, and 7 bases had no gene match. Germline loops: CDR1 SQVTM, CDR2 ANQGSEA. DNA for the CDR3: TGCAGCGTTGAAGGCCGGGACAGGGGACGGGAGACCCAGTACTTC. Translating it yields CSVEGRDRGRETQYF.

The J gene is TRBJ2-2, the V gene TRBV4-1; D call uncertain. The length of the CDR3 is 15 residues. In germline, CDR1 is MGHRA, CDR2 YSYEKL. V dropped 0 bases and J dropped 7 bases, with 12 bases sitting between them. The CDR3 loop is CASSQEPNSGGELFF. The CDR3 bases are TGCGCCAGCAGCCAAGAGCCTAATTCGGGCGGGGAGCTGTTTTTT.

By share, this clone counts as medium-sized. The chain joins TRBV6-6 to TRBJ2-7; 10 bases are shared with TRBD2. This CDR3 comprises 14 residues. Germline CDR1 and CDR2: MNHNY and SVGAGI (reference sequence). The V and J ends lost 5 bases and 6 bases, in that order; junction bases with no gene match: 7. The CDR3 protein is CASSPLAGAGEQYF. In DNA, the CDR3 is TGTGCCAGCAGTCCCCTAGCGGGAGCAGGCGAGCAGTACTTC.

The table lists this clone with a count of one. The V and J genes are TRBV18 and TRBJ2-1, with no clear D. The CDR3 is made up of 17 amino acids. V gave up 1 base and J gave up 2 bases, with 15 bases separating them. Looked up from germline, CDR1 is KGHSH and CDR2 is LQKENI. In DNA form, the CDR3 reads TGTGCCAGCTCACCACAAATAGGCGCTCAGGCCTACAATGAGCAGTTCTTC. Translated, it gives CASSPQIGAQAYNEQFF.

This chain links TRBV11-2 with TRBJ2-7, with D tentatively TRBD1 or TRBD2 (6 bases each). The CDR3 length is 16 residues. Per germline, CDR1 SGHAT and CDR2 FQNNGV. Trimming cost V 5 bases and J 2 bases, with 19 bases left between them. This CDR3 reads CASSRRVRGETYEQYF. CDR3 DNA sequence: TGTGCCAGCAGCCGTCGGGTTAGGGGGGAGACCTACGAGCAGTACTTC. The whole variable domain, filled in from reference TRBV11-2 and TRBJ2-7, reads EAGVAQSPRYKIIEKRQSVAFWCNPISGHATLYWYQQILGQGPKLLIQFQNNGVVDDSQLPKDRFSAERLKGVDSTLKIQPAKLEDSAVYLCASSRRVRGETYEQYFGPGTRLTVT.

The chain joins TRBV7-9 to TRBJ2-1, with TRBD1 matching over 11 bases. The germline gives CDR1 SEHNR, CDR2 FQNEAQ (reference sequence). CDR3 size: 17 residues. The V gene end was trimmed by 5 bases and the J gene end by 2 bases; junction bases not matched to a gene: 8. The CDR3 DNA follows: TGTGCCAGCAGCAACGACGGGGGACAGGGGGCCTACAATGAGCAGTTCTTC. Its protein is CASSNDGGQGAYNEQFF.

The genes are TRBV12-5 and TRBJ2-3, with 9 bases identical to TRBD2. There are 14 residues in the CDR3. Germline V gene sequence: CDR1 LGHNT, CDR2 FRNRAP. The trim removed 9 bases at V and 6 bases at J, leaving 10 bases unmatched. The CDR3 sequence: CASSPAGGEDTQYF. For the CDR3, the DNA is TGTGCTAGCTCCCCGGCGGGAGGGGAGGATACGCAGTATTTT.

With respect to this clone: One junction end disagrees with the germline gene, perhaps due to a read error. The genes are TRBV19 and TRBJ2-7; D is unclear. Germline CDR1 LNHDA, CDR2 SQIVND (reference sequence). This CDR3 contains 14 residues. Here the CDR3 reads CVSSIGGSSYEQYF. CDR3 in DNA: TGTGTCAGTAGTATCGGTGGTAGCTCCTACGAGCAGTACTTC.

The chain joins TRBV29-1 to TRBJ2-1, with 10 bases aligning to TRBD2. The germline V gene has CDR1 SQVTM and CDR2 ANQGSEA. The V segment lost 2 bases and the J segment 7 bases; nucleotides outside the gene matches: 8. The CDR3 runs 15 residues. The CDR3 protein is CSVETLAGEFNEQFF. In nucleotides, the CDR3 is TGCAGCGTTGAAACTCTAGCGGGAGAGTTTAATGAGCAGTTCTTC.

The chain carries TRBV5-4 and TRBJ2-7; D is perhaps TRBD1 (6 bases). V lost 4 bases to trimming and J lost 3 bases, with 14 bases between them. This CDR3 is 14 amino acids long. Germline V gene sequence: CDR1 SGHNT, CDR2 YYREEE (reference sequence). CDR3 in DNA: TGTGCCAGCAGCATGACCGGGACAAACTACGAGCAGTACTTC. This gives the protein CASSMTGTNYEQYF.

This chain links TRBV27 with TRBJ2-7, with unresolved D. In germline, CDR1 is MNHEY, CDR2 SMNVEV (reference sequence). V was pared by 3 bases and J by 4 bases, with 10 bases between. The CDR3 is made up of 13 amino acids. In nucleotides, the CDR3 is TGTGCCAGCAGTTTCCAGGCAGGTTACGAGCAGTACTTC. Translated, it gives CASSFQAGYEQYF.

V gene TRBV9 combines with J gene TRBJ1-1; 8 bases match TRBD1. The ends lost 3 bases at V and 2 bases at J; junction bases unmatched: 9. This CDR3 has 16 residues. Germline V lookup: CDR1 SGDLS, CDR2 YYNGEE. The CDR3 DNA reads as TGTGCCAGCAGCGGGCACTGGGACAGGAAAAACACTGAAGCTTTCTTT. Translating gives CASSGHWDRKNTEAFF.